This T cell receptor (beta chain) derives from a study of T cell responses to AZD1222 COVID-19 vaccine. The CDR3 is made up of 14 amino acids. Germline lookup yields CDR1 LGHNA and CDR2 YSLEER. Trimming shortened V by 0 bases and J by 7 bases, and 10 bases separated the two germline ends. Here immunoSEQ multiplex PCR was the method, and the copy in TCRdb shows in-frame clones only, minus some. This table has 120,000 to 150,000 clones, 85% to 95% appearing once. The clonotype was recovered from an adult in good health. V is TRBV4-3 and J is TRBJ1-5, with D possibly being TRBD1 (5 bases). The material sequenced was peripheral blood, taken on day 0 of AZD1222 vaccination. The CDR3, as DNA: TGCGCCAGCAGCCAAGATATGGGGCGCCAGCCCCAGCATTTT. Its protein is CASSQDMGRQPQHF.